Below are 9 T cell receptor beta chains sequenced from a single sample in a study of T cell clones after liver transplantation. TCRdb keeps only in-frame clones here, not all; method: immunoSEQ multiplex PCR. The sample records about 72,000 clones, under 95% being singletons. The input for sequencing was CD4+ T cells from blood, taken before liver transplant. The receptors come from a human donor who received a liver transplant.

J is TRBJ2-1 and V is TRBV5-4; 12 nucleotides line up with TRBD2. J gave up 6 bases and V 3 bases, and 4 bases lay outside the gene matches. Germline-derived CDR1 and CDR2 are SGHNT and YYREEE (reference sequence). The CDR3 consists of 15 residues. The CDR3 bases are TGTGCCAGCAGCTCGGGGACTAGCGGGTTCAATGAGCAGTTCTTC. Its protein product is CASSSGTSGFNEQFF.

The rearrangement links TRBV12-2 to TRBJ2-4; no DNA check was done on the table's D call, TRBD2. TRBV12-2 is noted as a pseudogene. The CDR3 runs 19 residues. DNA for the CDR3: TGTGCAAGTCGCTTAGAGGTGGTTAGCGGGAGGGCCCCCAAAAACATTCAGTACTTC. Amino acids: CASRLEVVSGRAPKNIQYF.

The DNA of the CDR3 is TGCGCCAGCAGCTTGGGACCGGGGGGCTCTGGAAACACCATATATTTT. Translation gives CASSLGPGGSGNTIYF. This chain links TRBV5-1 with TRBJ1-3; D perhaps matches TRBD1 (5 bases). The germline V and J ends were trimmed by 0 bases and 0 bases, with 10 bases remaining between them. This CDR3 has 16 amino acids. The germline V gene encodes CDR1 SGHRS and CDR2 YFSETQ.

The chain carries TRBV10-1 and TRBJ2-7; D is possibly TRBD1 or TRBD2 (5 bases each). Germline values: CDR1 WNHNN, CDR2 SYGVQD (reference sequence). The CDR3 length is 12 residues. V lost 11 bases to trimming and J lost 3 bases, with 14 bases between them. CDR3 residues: CADGDGDYEQYF. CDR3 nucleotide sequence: TGCGCCGACGGGGACGGAGACTACGAGCAGTACTTC.

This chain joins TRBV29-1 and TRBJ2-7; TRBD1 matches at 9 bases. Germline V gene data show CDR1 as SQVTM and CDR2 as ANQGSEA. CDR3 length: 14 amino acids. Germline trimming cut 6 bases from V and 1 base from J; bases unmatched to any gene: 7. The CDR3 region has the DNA TGCAGCGTCTTATCGGGACAGGGATCCTACGAGCAGTACTTC. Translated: CSVLSGQGSYEQYF.

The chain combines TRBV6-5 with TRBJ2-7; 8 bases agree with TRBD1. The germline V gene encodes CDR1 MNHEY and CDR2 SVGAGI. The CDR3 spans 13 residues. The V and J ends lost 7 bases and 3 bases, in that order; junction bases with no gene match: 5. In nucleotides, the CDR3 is TGTGCCAGCACCTACGGACAGGGCTACGAGCAGTACTTC. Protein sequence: CASTYGQGYEQYF.

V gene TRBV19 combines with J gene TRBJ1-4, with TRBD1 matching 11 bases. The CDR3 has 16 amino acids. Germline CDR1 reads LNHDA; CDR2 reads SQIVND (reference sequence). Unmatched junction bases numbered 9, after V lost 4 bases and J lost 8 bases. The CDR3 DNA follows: TGTGCCAGTAGTAGGACAGGGGGCAGTGTAAGGGAAAAACTGTTTTTT. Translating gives CASSRTGGSVREKLFF.

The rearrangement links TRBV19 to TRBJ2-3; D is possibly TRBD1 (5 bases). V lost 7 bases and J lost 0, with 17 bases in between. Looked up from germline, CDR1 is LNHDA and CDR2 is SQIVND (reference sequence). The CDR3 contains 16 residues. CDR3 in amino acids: CASTQGGTASTDTQYF. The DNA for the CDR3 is TGTGCCAGTACCCAGGGTGGAACAGCTAGCACAGATACGCAGTATTTT. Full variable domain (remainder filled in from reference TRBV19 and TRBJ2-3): DGGITQSPKYLFRKEGQNVTLSCEQNLNHDAMYWYRQDPGQGLRLIYYSQIVNDFQKGDIAEGYSVSREKKESFPLTVTSAQKNPTAFYLCASTQGGTASTDTQYFGPGTRLTVL.

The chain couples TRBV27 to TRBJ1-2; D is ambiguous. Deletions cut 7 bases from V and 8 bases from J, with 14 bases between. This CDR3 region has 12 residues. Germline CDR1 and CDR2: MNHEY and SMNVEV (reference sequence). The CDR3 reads CASKDRVRGYTF. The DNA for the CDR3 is TGTGCCAGCAAGGACCGGGTACGGGGCTACACCTTC.